A selection of T cell receptor beta chains follows, all from one sample in a study of T cell repertoires in cytomegalovirus infection. TCRdb independently ran MiXCR on the reads; one entry per CDR3 protein. The sample yields about 470,000 distinct CDR3 sequences, roughly 42% seen once. These receptors' antigens are unknown. The sequences come from cultured PBMCs, collected from culture after CMV antigen stimulation. These receptor sequences come from a human donor in good health (CMV status not recorded). Some clones in this sample may be carry-over from other donors' samples. CDR3s include the opening cysteine and the closing phenylalanine or tryptophan. The D gene is left open where the match is weak. Rows may omit the clone size; those that give it use once, few, many or a size class.

J gene: TRBJ2-2
D gene: .
clone size: few
V gene: TRBV6-5
CDR3 protein: CASSYVGNGELFF
CDR3 DNA: TGTGCCAGCAGTTACGTAGGAAACGGGGAGCTGTTTTTT

J gene: TRBJ1-1
D gene: .
clone size: .
V gene: TRBV18
CDR3 protein: CASSPQGRGLEAFF
CDR3 DNA: TGTGCCAGCTCACCACAGGGTAGGGGTCTTGAAGCTTTCTTT

J gene: TRBJ2-2
D gene: TRBD2
clone size: few
V gene: TRBV19
CDR3 protein: CASSTLAGEAGELFF
CDR3 DNA: TGTGCCAGTAGTACCCTAGCGGGGGAGGCCGGGGAGCTGTTTTTT

J gene: TRBJ2-5
D gene: .
clone size: .
V gene: TRBV12-3/TRBV12-4
CDR3 protein: CASSPNTGYQETQYF
CDR3 DNA: TGTGCCAGCAGTCCAAATACAGGGTACCAAGAGACCCAGTACTTC

J gene: TRBJ2-1
D gene: .
clone size: .
V gene: TRBV6-5
CDR3 protein: CASSYTAPGDNEQFF
CDR3 DNA: TGTGCCAGCAGTTACACGGCACCCGGGGACAATGAGCAGTTCTTC

J gene: TRBJ2-7
D gene: .
clone size: few
V gene: TRBV7-8
CDR3 protein: CASSLVWGRGAYEQYF
CDR3 DNA: TGTGCCAGCAGCCTAGTTTGGGGTAGGGGAGCCTACGAGCAGTACTTC

J gene: TRBJ2-4
D gene: TRBD2
clone size: few
V gene: TRBV6-2/TRBV6-3
CDR3 protein: CASSRMAASGTLMYF
CDR3 DNA: TGTGCCAGCAGCCGAATGGCGGCTAGCGGGACCTTAATGTACTTC

J gene: TRBJ1-3
D gene: .
clone size: .
V gene: TRBV10-3
CDR3 protein: CAISGTADYSGNTIYF
CDR3 DNA: TGTGCCATCAGTGGGACCGCAGACTACTCTGGAAACACCATATATTTT

J gene: TRBJ2-5
D gene: .
clone size: .
V gene: TRBV11-3
CDR3 protein: CASSAMREETQYF
CDR3 DNA: TGTGCCAGCAGCGCTATGAGGGAGGAGACCCAGTACTTC

J gene: TRBJ2-1
D gene: .
clone size: .
V gene: TRBV3-1
CDR3 protein: CASSLGYHTYNEQFF
CDR3 DNA: TGTGCCAGCAGCCTGGGCTACCACACCTACAATGAGCAGTTCTTC

J gene: TRBJ2-1
D gene: TRBD2
clone size: .
V gene: TRBV4-1
CDR3 protein: CASSQALSGGYNEQFF
CDR3 DNA: TGCGCCAGCAGCCAAGCCCTCAGCGGGGGGTACAATGAGCAGTTCTTC

J gene: TRBJ1-1
D gene: TRBD1
clone size: few
V gene: TRBV7-8
CDR3 protein: CASTGEDTEAFF
CDR3 DNA: TGTGCCTCAACAGGGGAGGACACTGAAGCTTTCTTT

J gene: TRBJ1-5
D gene: .
clone size: .
V gene: TRBV7-8
CDR3 protein: CASSPSRGASNQPQHF
CDR3 DNA: TGTGCCAGCAGCCCGAGTAGGGGCGCCAGCAATCAGCCCCAGCATTTT

J gene: TRBJ1-6
D gene: .
clone size: .
V gene: TRBV24-1
CDR3 protein: CATRGGNPYNSPLHF
CDR3 DNA: TGTGCCACCCGAGGGGGGAACCCCTATAATTCACCCCTCCACTTT

J gene: TRBJ2-3
D gene: TRBD2
clone size: .
V gene: TRBV6-5
CDR3 protein: CASRRSGGPTDTQYF
CDR3 DNA: TGTGCCAGCAGACGCTCGGGGGGGCCCACAGATACGCAGTATTTT

J gene: TRBJ2-5
D gene: .
clone size: few
V gene: TRBV5-1
CDR3 protein: CASTFDGQIETQYF
CDR3 DNA: TGCGCCAGCACCTTCGACGGGCAGATTGAGACCCAGTACTTC

J gene: TRBJ1-6
D gene: TRBD1
clone size: few
V gene: TRBV6-6
CDR3 protein: CASTGQGAFNSPLHF
CDR3 DNA: TGTGCCAGCACGGGACAGGGGGCCTTTAATTCACCCCTCCACTTT

J gene: TRBJ2-5
D gene: TRBD2
clone size: .
V gene: TRBV20-1
CDR3 protein: CSARSGGVKETQYF
CDR3 DNA: TGCAGTGCTCGTAGCGGGGGGGTGAAAGAGACCCAGTACTTC

J gene: TRBJ2-5
D gene: TRBD2
clone size: .
V gene: TRBV7-2
CDR3 protein: CASSFYGLGELGTQYF
CDR3 DNA: TGTGCCAGCAGCTTCTACGGACTAGGGGAGCTCGGGACCCAGTACTTC

J gene: TRBJ1-1
D gene: .
clone size: few
V gene: TRBV19
CDR3 protein: CASRTGRGSEAFF
CDR3 DNA: TGTGCCAGTAGGACGGGACGGGGCTCTGAAGCTTTCTTT

J gene: TRBJ2-3
D gene: .
clone size: .
V gene: TRBV10-3
CDR3 protein: CAINRDPGAGDTQYF
CDR3 DNA: TGTGCCATCAATCGGGATCCCGGGGCTGGAGATACGCAGTATTTT

J gene: TRBJ1-4
D gene: .
clone size: few
V gene: TRBV20-1
CDR3 protein: CSARGGNNEKLFF
CDR3 DNA: TGCAGTGCTAGAGGAGGCAATAATGAAAAACTGTTTTTT

J gene: TRBJ2-3
D gene: TRBD1
clone size: .
V gene: TRBV27
CDR3 protein: CASSLHRDRASTDTQYF
CDR3 DNA: TGTGCCAGCAGTTTACACCGGGACAGAGCTAGCACAGATACGCAGTATTTT

J gene: TRBJ1-5
D gene: .
clone size: .
V gene: TRBV15
CDR3 protein: CATSRGGTDNQPQHF
CDR3 DNA: TGTGCCACCAGCAGGGGAGGAACGGACAATCAGCCCCAGCATTTT